The entry below describes one T cell receptor (beta chain). The sample is drawn from a study of blood T cell repertoires in COVID-19. Across the whole study: The samples span acute and convalescent COVID-19 from the United States, Italy and Spain.

Categorization into cohorts depended on clinical history that participants reported. Germline V gives CDR1 SGHTA, CDR2 FQGNSA. Trimming removed 6 bases from V and 6 bases from J; junction bases left unmatched: 12. The CDR3 length is 16 residues. Per the authors' pipeline: Amplification of reference gene primers was used by the study to estimate nucleated cell counts. Profiled with immunoSEQ multiplex PCR; TCRdb holds only in-frame clones, not every one. V, J and clone size reflect that table, while D and trimming were determined from the DNA. This table has approximately 300,000 clones, about nine tenths appearing once.

This clonotype was sampled from a woman aged 18-29 years who had recovered from COVID-19. The sample comprised PBMCs or T cells enriched from blood (not recorded which). The chain carries TRBV7-2 and TRBJ2-7; 12 bases are shared with TRBD2. The CDR3 DNA is TGTGCCAGCAGACCGGGACTAGCGGGTGTGACCCTCGAGCAGTACTTC. It is translated as CASRPGLAGVTLEQYF. The variable domain in full, with the rest retrieved from reference TRBV7-2 and TRBJ2-7, is GAGVSQSPSNKVTEKGKDVELRCDPISGHTALYWYRQSLGQGLEFLIYFQGNSAPDKSGLPSDRFSAERTGGSVSTLTIQRTQQEDSAVYLCASRPGLAGVTLEQYFGPGTRLTVT.